This T cell receptor beta chain was captured in a study of T cell responses to AZD1222 COVID-19 vaccine. Notes on the study in general: Repertoires were sampled only after the peak T cell response. Receipt of two AZD1222 doses was followed by a rise in Spike-specific TCR breadth and depth. Baseline seropositivity occurred in only a handful of AZD1222 recipients. Reports indicate that nearly half of spike-specific TCRs are directed at unmutated variant regions.

The assay was immunoSEQ multiplex PCR, and TCRdb's table has in-frame clones only and misses some. The repertoire has about 130,000 clones, roughly 85% of them found once; the top ten carry almost 4.5%. Points on this clone: The antigen is not known.

This receptor was obtained from an adult who received the AZD1222 COVID-19 vaccine. The material sequenced was peripheral blood, taken 28 days after the second AZD1222 dose.

The CDR3 DNA reads as TGTGCCAGCAGCTTCTATGCCGATCCCCTCCACTTT. Its protein product is CASSFYADPLHF. The chain couples TRBV3-1 (or the pseudogene TRBV3-2) to TRBJ1-6; D not certain. Germline loops: CDR1 LGHDT, CDR2 YNNKEL (reference sequence). Trimming removed 5 bases at V and 13 bases at J, with 12 bases between. The CDR3 runs 12 residues.